In its sample, the clone carrying this T cell receptor beta chain was seen a few times. The antigen remains unidentified. This specimen comes from a study of vaccination and CD4 T cells after COVID-19. Regarding treatment: roughly 10-day PBMC culture with coronavirus spike peptide pools or control peptides (ViraFEST assay). At the Johns Hopkins FTIC core, DNA taken from cultured CD4+ T cells was sequenced by way of the Oncomine TCR Beta short-read assay. MiXCR, run by TCRdb on the PCR reads, gives a single entry per CDR3 protein. The sample has about 12,000 distinct CDR3 sequences; roughly 27% are singletons. The input for sequencing was CD4+ T cells from blood, cultured in vitro, taken before SARS-CoV-2 vaccination. The receptor was derived from a human donor who received a COVID-19 vaccine.

CDR3 in DNA: TGTGCCAGCAATAGGGACAGGGCTGAAAAACTGTTTTTT. This translates into CASNRDRAEKLFF. The chain is built from TRBV2 and TRBJ1-4, with 9 bases aligning to TRBD1. This CDR3 is built from 13 residues. CDR1 is SNHLY, CDR2 FYNNEI, per germline. J gave up 7 bases and V 7 bases, and 4 bases lay outside the gene matches.